This passage covers 23 T cell receptor beta chains from one sample sequenced in a study of response to subunit inactivated influenza vaccine. TCRdb analysed the RT-PCR reads with MiXCR anew, one entry per CDR3 protein. Of around 750,000 distinct CDR3 sequences listed, 21% were seen once; the top ten hold 10%. The sequences come from PBMCs from blood, collected 4 to 6 days after vaccination. The receptors were gathered from a man aged 50 or older who received an inactivated influenza vaccine.

The chain recombines TRBV27 with TRBJ2-1, with 7 nucleotides matching TRBD1. V lost 6 bases, J lost 6 bases, and 5 bases stayed unmatched. CDR1 is MNHEY, CDR2 SMNVEV, per germline (reference sequence). The length of the CDR3 is 13 residues. The CDR3 protein is CASSVRQGNEQFF. CDR3 DNA sequence: TGTGCCAGCAGCGTTAGACAGGGCAATGAGCAGTTCTTC.

This sequence joins TRBV6-5 and TRBJ2-5, with D tentatively TRBD1 (7 bases). CDR3 length: 16 amino acids. Deletions cut 2 bases from V and 2 bases from J, with 15 bases between. Germline loops: CDR1 MNHEY, CDR2 SVGAGI. CDR3 DNA sequence: TGTGCCAGCAGTTACGGAGGGGGCGCGGGGCAAGAGACCCAGTACTTC. It encodes CASSYGGGAGQETQYF.

The gene calls are TRBV20-1 and TRBJ2-4, with unresolved D. This CDR3 region has 15 residues. The V end lost 3 bases, the J end lost 7 bases, and 19 bases lay between the germline ends. Looked up from germline, CDR1 is DFQATT and CDR2 is SNEGSKA (reference sequence). The CDR3: CSASLRASKYNIQYF. In DNA form, the CDR3 reads TGCAGTGCTAGCCTCCGGGCTTCGAAGTACAACATTCAGTACTTC.

This chain joins TRBV7-9 and TRBJ1-2; D is ambiguous. This CDR3 has 14 residues. The V gene's germline CDR1 is SEHNR and CDR2 FQNEAQ (reference sequence). V lost 2 bases to trimming and J lost 5 bases, with 12 bases between them. In DNA form, the CDR3 reads TGTGCCAGCAGCTTATGGACGGAAGATTATGGCTACACCTTC. Protein: CASSLWTEDYGYTF.

V usage is TRBV25-1 and J usage is TRBJ2-1; tentative D call: TRBD2 (5 bases). This CDR3 spans 10 amino acids. Trimming shortened V by 5 bases and J by 12 bases, and 8 bases separated the two germline ends. Germline CDR1 and CDR2: MGHDK and SYGVNS. The CDR3 bases are TGTGCCAGCAGTCATGAGGGGCAGTTCTTC. Translating gives CASSHEGQFF.

This clonotype has just a few counts. The chain has TRBV5-1 and TRBJ2-1; 8 bases line up with TRBD1. Germline CDR1 is SGHRS and CDR2 is YFSETQ. Germline trimming cut 4 bases from V and 0 bases from J; bases unmatched to any gene: 9. The CDR3 is 17 amino acids. DNA of the CDR3: TGCGCCAGCAGCCCCGGGACAGGTGGGAGCTCCTACAATGAGCAGTTCTTC. Its translation: CASSPGTGGSSYNEQFF.

Many counts were recorded for this clonotype. The CDR3 region is CSAPDSSGPHEQFF. CDR3 DNA: TGCAGTGCCCCGGACAGTTCGGGCCCACATGAGCAGTTCTTC. V gene TRBV20-1 combines with J gene TRBJ2-1; the D gene is possibly TRBD1 (6 bases). Per the germline V gene, CDR1 is DFQATT and CDR2 is SNEGSKA (reference sequence). The CDR3 runs 14 residues. V was cut by 6 bases and J by 8 bases, with 20 bases left in between.

This clonotype was counted between two and nine times. V usage is TRBV12-3 or TRBV12-4 and J usage is TRBJ1-1; 8 nucleotides line up with TRBD1. The CDR3 loop spans 16 amino acids. J lost 2 bases, V lost 5 bases, and 10 bases had no gene match. Written as DNA, the CDR3 is TGTGCCAGCAGTCCCACAGGGGGAGAAAGTAACACTGAAGCTTTCTTT. Amino acids: CASSPTGGESNTEAFF.

The chain is built from TRBV20-1 and TRBJ2-3; 8 nucleotides align to TRBD1. J lost 2 bases, V lost 5 bases, and 9 bases had no gene match. This CDR3 is built from 15 residues. Per the germline V gene, CDR1 is DFQATT and CDR2 is SNEGSKA (reference sequence). The CDR3 is CSAAPGGTPTDTQYF. The CDR3 DNA is TGCAGTGCTGCCCCAGGGGGCACCCCCACAGATACGCAGTATTTT.

In its sample, this clonotype was seen a few times. The rearrangement uses TRBV28 and TRBJ2-5; TRBD1 aligns across 7 bases. The V gene's germline CDR1 is MDHEN and CDR2 SYDVKM. The CDR3 spans 18 residues. The V and J ends lost 3 bases and 2 bases, in that order; junction bases with no gene match: 15. The CDR3 loop is CASSFLLIIKDRQETQYF. The CDR3 DNA reads TGTGCCAGCAGTTTTCTACTGATTATAAAGGACAGGCAAGAGACCCAGTACTTC.

The rearrangement joins TRBV7-2 to TRBJ1-5, with 8 bases matching TRBD1. CDR3 length equals 15 residues. V was pared by 5 bases and J by 2 bases, with 5 bases of the junction left unmatched. Germline CDR1 is SGHTA and CDR2 is FQGNSA. The CDR3 protein is CASSRQGTRNQPQHF. The CDR3 DNA reads as TGTGCCAGCAGCAGACAGGGGACGCGCAATCAGCCCCAGCATTTT.

V is TRBV7-2 and J is TRBJ1-5; D uncertain. Trimming shortened V by 1 base and J by 5 bases, and 9 bases separated the two germline ends. The CDR3 has 14 residues. CDR1 is SGHTA and CDR2 is FQGNSA in the germline V gene. The CDR3: CASSLGLGYQPQHF. In DNA form, the CDR3 reads TGTGCCAGCAGCTTAGGTTTGGGGTATCAGCCCCAGCATTTT.

The chain couples TRBV7-9 to TRBJ1-2; tentative D call: TRBD1 (5 bases). CDR3 length: 15 residues. Between the trimmed V and J ends, which lost 5 bases and 4 bases, there was a span of 17 bases. In germline, CDR1 is SEHNR, CDR2 FQNEAQ (reference sequence). CDR3 residues: CASSLAGTAAYGYTF. The CDR3 DNA reads TGTGCCAGCAGCCTTGCTGGGACGGCGGCCTATGGCTACACCTTC. The whole variable domain, remainder taken from reference TRBV7-9 and TRBJ1-2, is DTGVSQNPRHKITKRGQNVTFRCDPISEHNRLYWYRQTLGQGPEFLTYFQNEAQLEKSRLLSDRFSAERPKGSFSTLEIQRTEQGDSAMYLCASSLAGTAAYGYTFGSGTRLTVV.

This clonotype has only a few counts. This rearrangement joins TRBV5-6 to TRBJ2-5; a weak D match, TRBD1 (6 bases). V dropped 0 bases and J dropped 1 base, with 10 bases sitting between them. This CDR3 is 15 amino acids long. Germline values: CDR1 SGHDT, CDR2 YYEEEE. CDR3 residues: CASSLEQGGQETQYF. In nucleotides, the CDR3 is TGTGCCAGCAGCTTGGAACAGGGCGGCCAAGAGACCCAGTACTTC.

The CDR3 region has the DNA TGTGCCAGCAGCTTAGCCACACAAGCCAATGAGCAGTTCTTC. As protein: CASSLATQANEQFF. The V call is TRBV7-9, the J call TRBJ2-1, with D unresolved. This CDR3 is built from 14 residues. V lost 0 bases, J lost 6 bases, and 9 bases lay in between. Germline V gene sequence: CDR1 SEHNR, CDR2 FQNEAQ (reference sequence).

The chain employs TRBV11-2 and TRBJ2-3; D might be TRBD2 (5 bases). CDR1 is SGHAT, CDR2 FQNNGV, per germline. Trimming left V 1 base short and J 3 bases short, with 11 bases between. CDR3 length equals 15 residues. The CDR3 DNA follows: TGTGCCAGCAGCTTAGTGGCGAGGAGGACAGATACGCAGTATTTT. It yields the protein CASSLVARRTDTQYF.

The gene calls are TRBV29-1 and TRBJ2-7; no firm D call. The CDR3 is 13 residues long. Trimming shortened V by 7 bases and J by 2 bases, and 15 bases separated the two germline ends. Germline CDR1 reads SQVTM; CDR2 reads ANQGSEA. CDR3 region: CSANVAVTYEQYF. In nucleotides, the CDR3 is TGCAGCGCAAATGTGGCGGTTACCTACGAGCAGTACTTC.

V and J are TRBV6-2 or TRBV6-3 and TRBJ2-7; D is possibly TRBD1 (7 bases). Germline-derived CDR1 and CDR2 are MNHEY and SVGEGT. Between the trimmed V and J ends, which lost 5 bases and 4 bases, there was a span of 30 bases. The CDR3 is 19 residues long. CDR3 region: CASSPHRQSVRGAKYEQYF. The CDR3 coding sequence is TGTGCCAGCAGTCCCCACCGACAGAGTGTCAGGGGGGCCAAGTACGAGCAGTACTTC.

This clonotype was found a few times. This chain connects TRBV28 to TRBJ2-2; 13 bases match TRBD2. The CDR3 runs 17 residues. The germline V gene has CDR1 MDHEN and CDR2 SYDVKM. Trimming cost V 8 bases and J 4 bases; bases outside gene matches: 10. DNA for the CDR3: TGTGCCAGCCCCGTTGAACTAGCGGGAGGGCCCACCGGGGAGCTGTTTTTT. Protein: CASPVELAGGPTGELFF. The complete variable domain, with remaining parts taken from reference TRBV28 and TRBJ2-2, reads DVKVTQSSRYLVKRTGEKVFLECVQDMDHENMFWYRQDPGLGLRLIYFSYDVKMKEKGDIPEGYSVSREKKERFSLILESASTNQTSMYLCASPVELAGGPTGELFFGEGSRLTVL.

The sample holds a few counts of this clonotype. The rearrangement uses TRBV9 and TRBJ2-2; D unresolved. The germline V and J ends were trimmed by 0 bases and 4 bases, with 10 bases remaining between them. This CDR3 spans 15 amino acids. CDR1 and CDR2 from the germline V gene are SGDLS and YYNGEE. CDR3 sequence (DNA): TGTGCCAGCAGCGTAGAAGGGTTAGGCACCGGGGAGCTGTTTTTT. Protein: CASSVEGLGTGELFF.

This clonotype was counted only a few times. V usage is TRBV20-1 and J usage is TRBJ2-3, with D tentatively TRBD2 (6 bases). V lost 6 bases and J 5 bases, leaving 18 bases between the germline ends. Germline V gene data show CDR1 as DFQATT and CDR2 as SNEGSKA (reference sequence). The CDR3 runs to 14 residues. CDR3 protein: CSAQETGGGDTQYF. The CDR3 region has the DNA TGCAGTGCCCAGGAAACCGGGGGAGGAGATACGCAGTATTTT.

This chain uses TRBV20-1 with TRBJ2-3; 7 nucleotides agree with TRBD2. CDR3 length equals 15 residues. V lost 3 bases and J lost 5; bases outside the gene matches: 11. Germline CDR1 reads DFQATT; CDR2 reads SNEGSKA (reference sequence). The CDR3 bases are TGCAGTGCTAGTGATGGCGATTCGGGAGGAGATACGCAGTATTTT. Amino acid sequence: CSASDGDSGGDTQYF.

This clonotype was observed many times. The genes are TRBV27 and TRBJ1-1; 7 bases align to TRBD1. This CDR3 spans 14 amino acids. Looked up from germline, CDR1 is MNHEY and CDR2 is SMNVEV (reference sequence). The J segment lost 5 bases and the V segment lost 8 bases, leaving 11 bases of the junction unmatched. For the CDR3, the DNA is TGTGCCAGCTGGACAGGCCTGAGAGGGACTGAAGCTTTCTTT. Its protein is CASWTGLRGTEAFF.